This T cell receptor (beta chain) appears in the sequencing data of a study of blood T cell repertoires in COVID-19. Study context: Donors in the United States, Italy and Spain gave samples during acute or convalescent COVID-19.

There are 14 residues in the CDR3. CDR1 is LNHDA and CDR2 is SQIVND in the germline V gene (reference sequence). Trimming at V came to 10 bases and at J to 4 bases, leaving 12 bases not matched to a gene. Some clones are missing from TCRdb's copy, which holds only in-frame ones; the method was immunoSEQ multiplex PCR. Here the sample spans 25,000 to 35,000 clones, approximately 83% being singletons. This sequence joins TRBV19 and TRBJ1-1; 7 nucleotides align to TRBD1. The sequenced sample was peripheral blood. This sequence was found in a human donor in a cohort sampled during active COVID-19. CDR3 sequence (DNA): TGTGCCACCAAGCCCGGGGACAGAGCCACTGAAGCTTTCTTT. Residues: CATKPGDRATEAFF.